This T cell receptor beta chain emerged from a study of cytomegalovirus exposure and HLA in healthy donors. V lost 2 bases and J lost 2, with 10 bases in between. The CDR3 is made up of 14 amino acids. Germline V gene data show CDR1 as SNHLY and CDR2 as FYNNEI. A multiplex PCR was run with 60 Vbeta primers and 13 Jbeta primers. The authors' processing: In a later analysis, of 79 million or so unique beta chains, some 10 million appeared in at least two donors. The data were produced by immunoSEQ multiplex PCR, yet TCRdb's version contains in-frame clones alone and is incomplete. D and trimming come from the DNA, and the V and J calls and clone size come from that table. The table lists fewer than 120,000 clones, around 83% of them singletons, with roughly 2.9% in the top ten. In the case of this clone: The antigen is unknown.

Whole-study findings and limits: CMV antigen specificity was confirmed in vitro for a few CMV-associated chains.

The sequence was obtained from a woman aged 55-70 years in good health and CMV-seropositive. The source material was PBMCs. The chain is built from TRBV2 and TRBJ2-7; D unclear. The CDR3 sequence is CASSESQLAYEQYF. As DNA, the CDR3 is TGTGCCAGCAGTGAAAGCCAGCTAGCCTACGAGCAGTACTTC.